These T cell receptor beta chains were read from a single sample in a study of blood T cell repertoires in COVID-19. The table came from immunoSEQ multiplex PCR; TCRdb's copy has only in-frame clones and leaves some out. The sample holds some 200,000 clones, roughly four fifths seen once. The sequenced material came from peripheral blood. The receptors here all came from a woman in her forties or fifties with active or convalescent COVID-19. CDR3s include the opening cysteine and the closing phenylalanine or tryptophan. D genes are given only for firm matches. The listing skips clone size in some rows; elsewhere it reads once, few, many or a size class.

len,d_gene,abundance,v_gene,j_gene,CDR3aa,CDR3nt
14,TRBD1,few,TRBV28,TRBJ1-2,CASSYRDRGYGYTF,TGTGCCAGCAGCTACCGGGACAGGGGATATGGCTACACCTTC
15,NA,few,TRBV18,TRBJ1-2,CASSPLTSVDYGYTF,TGTGCCAGCTCACCTCTCACATCTGTCGACTATGGCTACACCTTC
15,TRBD2,NA,TRBV2,TRBJ2-7,CASSLEGTSAYEQYF,TGTGCCAGCAGCCTGGAGGGGACTAGCGCCTACGAGCAGTACTTC
15,TRBD1,few,TRBV4-1,TRBJ2-4,CASSQVGQGENIQYF,TGCGCCAGCAGCCAAGTTGGACAGGGAGAAAACATTCAGTACTTC
16,NA,NA,TRBV19,TRBJ1-3,CASRKDPTGLGNTIYF,TGTGCCAGTAGGAAGGACCCCACAGGATTGGGAAACACCATATATTTT
13,NA,NA,TRBV12-5,TRBJ2-2,CASGAQGTGELFF,TGTGCTAGTGGTGCGCAGGGGACCGGGGAGCTGTTTTTT
14,NA,NA,TRBV6-5,TRBJ2-3,CASSQMGGRDTQYF,TGTGCCAGCAGCCAAATGGGGGGGCGGGATACGCAGTATTTT
15,TRBD1,NA,TRBV28,TRBJ2-6,CASSARGPGANVLTF,TGTGCCAGCAGTGCCAGGGGGCCTGGGGCCAACGTCCTGACTTTC
13,NA,NA,TRBV7-3,TRBJ1-1,CASSPVAETEAFF,TGTGCCAGCAGCCCCGTAGCGGAAACTGAAGCTTTCTTT
16,TRBD1,NA,TRBV6-5,TRBJ1-1,CASSYSTGSENTEAFF,TGTGCCAGCAGTTACTCGACAGGGTCCGAAAACACTGAAGCTTTCTTT
12,TRBD1,NA,TRBV29-1,TRBJ1-1,CSVGTGNTEAFF,TGCAGCGTGGGGACAGGGAACACTGAAGCTTTCTTT
13,NA,NA,TRBV2,TRBJ1-1,CASGFLRETEAFF,TGTGCCAGCGGGTTTCTTCGGGAGACTGAAGCTTTCTTT
14,NA,NA,TRBV5-4,TRBJ1-1,CASSLVGGNTEAFF,TGTGCCAGCAGCTTGGTCGGGGGAAACACTGAAGCTTTCTTT
14,NA,NA,TRBV2,TRBJ1-2,CASSEAGAGPGYTF,TGTGCCAGCAGTGAAGCTGGGGCCGGCCCAGGCTACACCTTC
14,TRBD1,NA,TRBV2,TRBJ2-1,CASSLGTGGNEQFF,TGTGCCAGCAGTCTTGGGACAGGGGGCAATGAGCAGTTCTTC
14,TRBD2,NA,TRBV2,TRBJ2-3,CASTWTSDTDTQYF,TGTGCCAGCACGTGGACTAGCGACACAGATACGCAGTATTTT
15,NA,NA,TRBV7-9,TRBJ1-2,CASSLETGLVYGYTF,TGTGCCAGCAGCTTAGAAACAGGCTTGGTCTATGGCTACACCTTC
13,NA,NA,TRBV6-4,TRBJ2-5,CASCRDFQETQYF,TGTGCCAGCTGTAGGGACTTCCAAGAGACCCAGTACTTC
15,TRBD1,NA,TRBV7-6,TRBJ1-2,CASSPRQGGGYGYTF,TGTGCCAGCAGCCCCCGACAGGGGGGGGGCTATGGCTACACCTTC
15,TRBD2,NA,TRBV5-1,TRBJ2-3,CASTQRGGGTDTQYF,TGCGCCAGCACCCAGCGGGGTGGGGGCACAGATACGCAGTATTTT
20,TRBD2,NA,TRBV4-1,TRBJ2-5,CASSQDSGLAGGRNKETQYF,TGCGCCAGCAGCCAAGATTCGGGACTAGCGGGGGGTCGGAACAAAGAGACCCAGTACTTC
15,TRBD1,NA,TRBV15,TRBJ1-2,CATSTSGQGKYGYTF,TGTGCCACCAGCACGTCCGGACAGGGGAAGTATGGCTACACCTTC